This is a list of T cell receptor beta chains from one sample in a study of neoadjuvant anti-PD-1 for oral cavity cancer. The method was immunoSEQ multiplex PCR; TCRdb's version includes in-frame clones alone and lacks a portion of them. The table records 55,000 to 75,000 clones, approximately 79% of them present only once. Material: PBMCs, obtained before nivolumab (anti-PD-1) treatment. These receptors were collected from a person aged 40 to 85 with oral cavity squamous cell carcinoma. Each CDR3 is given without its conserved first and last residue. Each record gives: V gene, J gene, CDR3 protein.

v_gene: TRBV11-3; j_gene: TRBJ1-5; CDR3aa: ASSLTASNQPQH
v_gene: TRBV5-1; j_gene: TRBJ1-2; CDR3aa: ASSLAGLTGGYT
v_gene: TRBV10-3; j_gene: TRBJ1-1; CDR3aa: AIRQGAVNTEAF
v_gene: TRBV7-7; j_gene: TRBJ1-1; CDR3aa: ASSSQINTEAF
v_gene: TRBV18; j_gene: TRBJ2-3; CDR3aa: ASSPGLGARDTQY
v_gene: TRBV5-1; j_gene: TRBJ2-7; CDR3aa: ASSLEGGPDEQY
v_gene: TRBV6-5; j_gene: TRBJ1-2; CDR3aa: ASTIGDGYT
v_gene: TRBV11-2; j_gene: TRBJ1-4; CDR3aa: ASSLASVLGEKLF
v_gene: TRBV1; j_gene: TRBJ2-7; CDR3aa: TSSPLRSPKSEGRAGITYEQY
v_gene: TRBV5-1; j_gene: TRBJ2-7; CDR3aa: ASRLSLTEEQY
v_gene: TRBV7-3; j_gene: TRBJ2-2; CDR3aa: ASSLKQGNGELF
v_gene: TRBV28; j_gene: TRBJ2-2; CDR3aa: ASSLRGAGTGELF
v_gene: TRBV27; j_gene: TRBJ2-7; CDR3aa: ASSFSTTSSYEQY
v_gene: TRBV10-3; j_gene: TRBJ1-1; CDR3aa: AISDRGARTEAF
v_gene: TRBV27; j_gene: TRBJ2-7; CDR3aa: ASSLQGGTGPYEQY
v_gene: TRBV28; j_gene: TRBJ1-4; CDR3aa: ASSLGAEKLF
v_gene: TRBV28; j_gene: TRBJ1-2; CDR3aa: ASSLSWRSYGYT
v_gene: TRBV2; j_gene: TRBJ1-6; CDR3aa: ASMGSGQNNSPLH
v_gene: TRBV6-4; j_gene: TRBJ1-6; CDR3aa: ASSDGLPNSPLH
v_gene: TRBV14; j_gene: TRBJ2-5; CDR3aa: ASSQLGQLQETQY
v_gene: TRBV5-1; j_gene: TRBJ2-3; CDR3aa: ASSLVPGQAPDTQY
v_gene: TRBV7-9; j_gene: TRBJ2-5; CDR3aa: ASSFGLQETQY
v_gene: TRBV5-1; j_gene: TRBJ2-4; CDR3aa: ASSLVQDSMLAKNIQY
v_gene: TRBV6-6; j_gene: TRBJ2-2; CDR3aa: ASSYQGVGFAGELF
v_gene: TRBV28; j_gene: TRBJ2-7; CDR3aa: ASRHGTGKHYEQY
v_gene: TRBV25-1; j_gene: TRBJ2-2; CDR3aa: ASSDFRTGTGELF
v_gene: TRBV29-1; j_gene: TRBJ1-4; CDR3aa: SVGTGREKLF
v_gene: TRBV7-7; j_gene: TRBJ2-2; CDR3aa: ASSKGLAGETGELF
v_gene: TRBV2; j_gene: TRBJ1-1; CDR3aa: ASSESTGTLNTEAF
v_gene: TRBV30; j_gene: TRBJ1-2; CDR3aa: AWSGFQGAYGYT
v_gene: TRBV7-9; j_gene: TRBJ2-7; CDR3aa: ASSPPDRGGPYEQY
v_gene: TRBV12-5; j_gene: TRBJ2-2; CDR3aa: ASGLGLNTGELF
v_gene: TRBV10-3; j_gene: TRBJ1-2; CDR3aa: AISESYGTQTTNYGYT
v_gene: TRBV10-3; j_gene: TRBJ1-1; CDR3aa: AISESGVLGTHTEAF
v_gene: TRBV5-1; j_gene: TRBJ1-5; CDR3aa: ASSPGLGENQPQH
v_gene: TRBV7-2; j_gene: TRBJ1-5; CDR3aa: ASSPGGGSNQPQH
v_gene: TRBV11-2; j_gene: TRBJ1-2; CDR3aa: ASSLGVYGYT
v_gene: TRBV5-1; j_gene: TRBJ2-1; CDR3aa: ASSSYFRDSSYNEQF
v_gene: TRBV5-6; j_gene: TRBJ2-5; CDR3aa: ASSLHRGIQETQY
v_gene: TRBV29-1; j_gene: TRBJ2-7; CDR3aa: SVELTGTAGYEQY
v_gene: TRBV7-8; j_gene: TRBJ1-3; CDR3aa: ASSPRGSGNTIY
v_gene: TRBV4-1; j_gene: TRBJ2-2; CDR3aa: ASSQDGGGANTGELF
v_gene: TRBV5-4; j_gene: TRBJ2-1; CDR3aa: ASSAGGYSGGNNEQF
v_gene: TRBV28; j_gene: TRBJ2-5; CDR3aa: ASSPGREETQY
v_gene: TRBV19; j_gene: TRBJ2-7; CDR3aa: ASRVTGEGRGEQY
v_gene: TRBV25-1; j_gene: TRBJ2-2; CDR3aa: ASSGEVELF
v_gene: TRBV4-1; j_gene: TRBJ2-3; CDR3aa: ASSQVPSVQDTQY
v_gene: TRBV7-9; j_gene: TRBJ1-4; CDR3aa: ASSLAESGKLF
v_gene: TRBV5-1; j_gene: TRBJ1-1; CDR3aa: ASSRLGGERTEAF
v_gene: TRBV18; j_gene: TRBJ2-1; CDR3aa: ASSLRTGSNEQF
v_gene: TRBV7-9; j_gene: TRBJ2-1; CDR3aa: ASSLSGAYNEQF